This entry lists 4 T cell receptor beta chains sequenced from one sample in a study of regulatory T cells in long-lasting Graves disease. Time point given: newly diagnosed GD, antithyroid drugs for less than 3 months. RNA extracted from PBMCs served as the sequencing template. Arm-PCR with iRepertoire HTBI primers amplified the CDR3 regions for these TCR beta libraries. MiXCR, run by TCRdb on the multiplex PCR reads, gives a single entry per CDR3 protein. Among 550,000 to 600,000 distinct CDR3 sequences listed, more than 15% were seen once. These data were likewise used in another study, on T cells in Graves' hyperthyroidism and ophthalmopathy.

The sequencing here drew on peripheral blood mononuclear cells (PBMCs), taken at new diagnosis, from a patient treated with antithyroid drugs. Source of these receptors: a man aged 18-30 years with Graves disease.

In its sample, this clonotype was seen many times. V is TRBV28 and J is TRBJ2-2; 16 nucleotides line up with TRBD2. Losses at the gene ends were 5 bases for V and 4 bases for J; bases not matched to a gene: 13. Per the germline V gene, CDR1 is MDHEN and CDR2 is SYDVKM. This CDR3 is 20 amino acids long. The CDR3 DNA sequence: TGTGCCAGCAGTCCGTCGGGACTAGCGGGAGGGCCGAGGGGCACCGGGGAGCTGTTTTTT. Translating gives CASSPSGLAGGPRGTGELFF.

This clonotype showed up just a few times. The DNA of the CDR3 is TGCAGTGCCCAGAGCCTGCAGGGGAAGGGCGGCTACACCTTC. Protein product: CSAQSLQGKGGYTF. The chain employs TRBV20-1 and TRBJ1-2, with D possibly matching TRBD1 (6 bases). The germline gives CDR1 DFQATT, CDR2 SNEGSKA (reference sequence). V gave up 6 bases and J gave up 8 bases, with 22 bases separating them. CDR3 length: 14 residues.

The chain links TRBV5-5 to TRBJ1-5; D unresolved. This CDR3 contains 13 residues. The germline CDR1 and CDR2 sequences are SGHKS and YYEKEE (reference sequence). V was pared by 2 bases and J by 4 bases, with 7 bases between. The CDR3 DNA reads as TGTGCCAGCAGCTTAATAGGAAATCAGCCCCAGCATTTT. It yields the protein CASSLIGNQPQHF. The entire variable domain, with the rest obtained from reference TRBV5-5 and TRBJ1-5, is as follows: DAGVTQSPTHLIKTRGQQVTLRCSPISGHKSVSWYQQVLGQGPQFIFQYYEKEERGRGNFPDRFSARQFPNYSSELNVNALLLGDSALYLCASSLIGNQPQHFGDGTRLSIL.

Ten or more counts support this clonotype. The V gene is TRBV11-2, the J gene TRBJ2-5; D remains unclear. CDR3 length equals 14 residues. V dropped 2 bases and J dropped 3 bases, with 10 bases sitting between them. Germline assignment: CDR1 SGHAT and CDR2 FQNNGV. As DNA, the CDR3 is TGTGCCAGCAGCTTAAATTCAGCTAAAGAGACCCAGTACTTC. As protein: CASSLNSAKETQYF. The entire variable domain, with the rest obtained from reference TRBV11-2 and TRBJ2-5, is as follows: EAGVAQSPRYKIIEKRQSVAFWCNPISGHATLYWYQQILGQGPKLLIQFQNNGVVDDSQLPKDRFSAERLKGVDSTLKIQPAKLEDSAVYLCASSLNSAKETQYFGPGTRLLVL.